The 21 T cell receptor beta chains below were found in one sample sequenced in a study of vaccination and CD4 T cells after COVID-19. With the Oncomine TCR Beta short-read assay, DNA from cultured CD4+ T cells was sequenced. TCRdb passed the PCR reads through MiXCR, listing each CDR3 protein once. The sample lists about 15,000 distinct CDR3 sequences, roughly 53% occurring once. Treatment described: roughly ten-day PBMC culture with coronavirus spike peptide pools or control peptides (ViraFEST assay). Antigens of these TCRs are unknown. Specimen: CD4+ T cells from blood, cultured in vitro, collected before SARS-CoV-2 vaccination. The receptors were sampled from a human donor who had recovered from COVID-19.

This chain joins TRBV20-1 and TRBJ2-6; 7 positions match TRBD2. The CDR3 is made up of 14 amino acids. V dropped 3 bases and J dropped 3; count of bases not matched to a gene: 2. Germline V gene sequence: CDR1 DFQATT, CDR2 SNEGSKA (reference sequence). The CDR3 is CSARGRGGANVLTF. The CDR3 DNA follows: TGCAGTGCTAGGGGGAGGGGTGGGGCCAACGTCCTGACTTTC.

This clonotype came up a few times. The chain uses TRBV6-5 and TRBJ1-2; unclear D gene. Germline V gene sequence: CDR1 MNHEY, CDR2 SVGAGI. The CDR3 consists of 14 residues. Trimming left V 4 bases short and J 2 bases short, with 11 bases between. The CDR3 bases are TGTGCCAGCAGTTCCTCGTACGGCAACTATGGCTACACCTTC. Protein: CASSSSYGNYGYTF.

This chain links TRBV20-1 with TRBJ2-4; 7 bases fit TRBD2. Germline CDR1 is DFQATT and CDR2 is SNEGSKA (reference sequence). The V and J ends lost 6 bases and 6 bases, in that order; junction bases with no gene match: 20. This CDR3 has 17 amino acids. CDR3: CSAYRSSGRLLGNIQYF. Written as DNA, the CDR3 is TGCAGTGCGTATAGATCTAGCGGAAGATTACTGGGAAACATTCAGTACTTC.

This clonotype was seen a few times. The genes are TRBV2 and TRBJ1-5, with D possibly being TRBD1 (5 bases). The CDR3 sequence is 16 residues long. From germline, CDR1 is SNHLY and CDR2 FYNNEI. V was trimmed by 1 base and J by 5 bases, leaving 15 bases between them. The CDR3 sequence is CASSEGGRRSHQPQHF. The DNA for the CDR3 is TGTGCCAGCAGTGAAGGGGGACGGCGGTCTCATCAGCCCCAGCATTTT.

The chain links TRBV11-2 to TRBJ1-2; 8 positions match TRBD1. The CDR3 sequence is 14 residues long. Germline V gene data show CDR1 as SGHAT and CDR2 as FQNNGV. Germline trimming cut 1 base from V and 4 bases from J; bases unmatched to any gene: 2. This CDR3 reads CASSLGTGIYGYTF. The CDR3, as DNA: TGTGCCAGCAGCTTAGGGACAGGGATCTATGGCTACACCTTC.

This clonotype was detected only once. The chain uses TRBV7-9 and TRBJ2-5; 7 bases agree with TRBD1. This CDR3 region has 15 residues. Trimming cost V 11 bases and J 4 bases; bases outside gene matches: 16. The germline CDR1 and CDR2 sequences are SEHNR and FQNEAQ (reference sequence). CDR3 nucleotides: TGTGCCGGGGGATCCACAGGGGCCGTGGGAGAGACCCAGTACTTC. It yields the protein CAGGSTGAVGETQYF.

CDR3 in DNA: TGTGCCAGTAGTCTACGGGACACCTATCAGCCCCAGCATTTT. Translating gives CASSLRDTYQPQHF. This chain uses TRBV19 with TRBJ1-5; D is possibly TRBD1 (6 bases). Germline lookup yields CDR1 LNHDA and CDR2 SQIVND (reference sequence). This CDR3 has 14 residues. V was trimmed by 5 bases and J by 5 bases, leaving 13 bases between them.

The V call is TRBV30, the J call TRBJ1-5; D remains ambiguous. The length of the CDR3 is 11 residues. V lost 4 bases to trimming and J lost 4 bases, with 5 bases between them. Germline V CDR1 and CDR2: GTSNPN, SVGIG (reference sequence). CDR3 bases: TGTGCCTGGACCAATAATCAGCCCCAGCATTTT. Translation gives CAWTNNQPQHF.

This chain links TRBV10-3 with TRBJ1-2; no clear D gene. The ends were cut back, 0 bases at V and 5 bases at J, with 10 bases in the middle. There are 14 residues in the CDR3. Looked up from germline, CDR1 is ENHRY and CDR2 is SYGVKD. The CDR3 DNA is TGTGCCATCAGTGAGTCTGGTAGCCGGTATGGCTACACCTTC. Translated, it gives CAISESGSRYGYTF.

The chain joins TRBV20-1 to TRBJ2-3; the match to TRBD2 covers 10 bases. This CDR3 has 17 residues. The V gene's germline CDR1 is DFQATT and CDR2 SNEGSKA (reference sequence). V lost 6 bases to trimming and J lost 6 bases; unmatched junction nucleotides: 18. The CDR3 spells CSAHQLATSGLRDTQYF. In nucleotides, the CDR3 is TGCAGTGCACACCAATTAGCGACTAGCGGGTTGCGGGATACGCAGTATTTT.

The chain employs TRBV27 and TRBJ1-3; D not certain. V gave up 7 bases and J gave up 0 bases, with 13 bases separating them. From germline, CDR1 is MNHEY and CDR2 SMNVEV (reference sequence). The CDR3 is 15 amino acids. The CDR3: CASKPGANSGNTIYF. The CDR3 bases are TGTGCCAGCAAACCTGGCGCTAACTCTGGAAACACCATATATTTT.

This chain joins TRBV27 and TRBJ2-5; tentatively, D is TRBD1 or TRBD2 (7 bases each). The length of the CDR3 is 18 residues. Looked up from germline, CDR1 is MNHEY and CDR2 is SMNVEV (reference sequence). Between the trimmed V and J ends, which lost 5 bases and 5 bases, there was a span of 27 bases. DNA for the CDR3: TGTGCCAGCAGTCCCAGGGGGGGACCCGGTCGGATGAAGGAGACCCAGTACTTC. Translation gives CASSPRGGPGRMKETQYF.

This chain joins TRBV24-1 and TRBJ1-2; D perhaps matches TRBD1 (5 bases). Germline CDR1 and CDR2: KGHDR and SFDVKD. The CDR3 covers 14 residues. With 10 bases removed from V and 4 bases from J, the gap between germline ends came to 18 bases. The CDR3 loop reads CATQEGRVPYGYTF. The CDR3 DNA sequence: TGTGCCACTCAAGAGGGGAGGGTTCCCTATGGCTACACCTTC.

This chain joins TRBV11-2 and TRBJ1-2; no reliable D call. V was pared by 0 bases and J by 3 bases, with 11 bases between. This CDR3 region has 15 residues. Per the germline V gene, CDR1 is SGHAT and CDR2 is FQNNGV. CDR3 sequence: CASSLDAGFDYGYTF. DNA of the CDR3: TGTGCCAGCAGCTTAGATGCTGGATTCGACTATGGCTACACCTTC. Full variable domain (rest looked up from reference TRBV11-2 and TRBJ1-2): EAGVAQSPRYKIIEKRQSVAFWCNPISGHATLYWYQQILGQGPKLLIQFQNNGVVDDSQLPKDRFSAERLKGVDSTLKIQPAKLEDSAVYLCASSLDAGFDYGYTFGSGTRLTVV.

This clonotype appeared a few times. The V and J genes are TRBV19 and TRBJ1-1, with no clear D. Germline V gives CDR1 LNHDA, CDR2 SQIVND (reference sequence). The V gene lost 3 bases and the J gene lost 0 bases, with 8 bases spanning the gap. The CDR3 is 14 amino acids. This chain's CDR3 is CASSIEIMNTEAFF. In DNA, the CDR3 is TGTGCCAGTAGTATTGAGATCATGAACACTGAAGCTTTCTTT.

This clonotype has just a few counts. The V and J genes are TRBV11-3 and TRBJ1-2; a possible D gene is TRBD1 (5 bases). CDR1 and CDR2 from the germline V gene are SGHNT and YENEEA. This CDR3 is 13 amino acids long. Between the trimmed V and J ends, which lost 3 bases and 2 bases, there was a span of 7 bases. CDR3 region: CASSLGGNYGYTF. Here the CDR3 DNA reads TGTGCCAGCAGCTTGGGGGGAAACTATGGCTACACCTTC.

The sample holds a few counts of this clonotype. The chain has TRBV27 and TRBJ2-7, with TRBD2 matching 7 bases. The CDR3 is 14 amino acids. Germline lookup yields CDR1 MNHEY and CDR2 SMNVEV (reference sequence). With 5 bases clipped from V and 3 bases from J, the junction kept 7 bases outside the gene matches. The CDR3 nucleotides are TGTGCCAGCAGTCCCCGGGACTACCTCTACGAGCAGTACTTC. As protein: CASSPRDYLYEQYF.

V is TRBV6-1 and J is TRBJ2-7, with 8 bases that match TRBD2. The CDR3 extends over 17 amino acids. Trimming removed 5 bases from V and 4 bases from J; junction bases left unmatched: 16. Germline V gene lookup returns CDR1 MNHNS and CDR2 SASEGT. In nucleotides, the CDR3 is TGTGCCAGCAGTCCTAGGCTGGCGGGGGGAGTACTGTACGAGCAGTACTTC. It encodes CASSPRLAGGVLYEQYF.

This rearrangement joins TRBV5-1 to TRBJ2-5; D is uncertain. This CDR3 comprises 13 residues. Germline V gene data show CDR1 as SGHRS and CDR2 as YFSETQ. Trimming stripped 3 bases from V and 5 bases from J, with 11 bases between. In DNA form, the CDR3 reads TGCGCCAGCAGCTCTTTCCATGGGGAGACCCAGTACTTC. Protein sequence: CASSSFHGETQYF.

The CDR3 DNA sequence: TGTGCCAGTAGTATCACAGGGGGCGCGGGTCAGCCCCAGCATTTT. Its protein is CASSITGGAGQPQHF. This sequence joins TRBV19 and TRBJ1-5, with 9 bases aligning to TRBD1. The CDR3 has 15 amino acids. CDR1 and CDR2 from the germline V gene are LNHDA and SQIVND (reference sequence). Trimming removed 3 bases from V and 6 bases from J; junction bases left unmatched: 6.

J is TRBJ2-3 and V is TRBV6-1, with 8 bases that match TRBD2. The trim removed 8 bases at V and 9 bases at J, leaving 4 bases unmatched. Germline loops: CDR1 MNHNS, CDR2 SASEGT. The CDR3 totals 11 residues. The CDR3 sequence: CASGREGTQYF. The CDR3 coding sequence is TGTGCCAGCGGTCGGGAGGGGACGCAGTATTTT.